Presented here are 17 T cell receptor beta chains from one specimen sequenced in a study of blood T cells in healthy people across ages. Primers used in a second PCR of about 6 to 12 cycles were a sample-barcoded 5' primer and a J-beta primer mix. TCRdb re-called the 5' RACE reads with MiXCR, one entry per CDR3 protein. The table includes about 670,000 distinct CDR3 sequences, 52% detected once. Sequencing was carried out using blood. The receptors were gathered from an elderly woman in good health.

This clonotype was seen at least ten times. This chain links TRBV20-1 with TRBJ2-3; D not resolved. The CDR3 has 13 amino acids. The germline CDR1 and CDR2 sequences are DFQATT and SNEGSKA (reference sequence). V lost 6 bases and J lost 3, with 13 bases in between. The CDR3: CSAPSDGTDTQYF. Here the CDR3 DNA reads TGCAGTGCCCCCTCCGACGGGACAGATACGCAGTATTTT.

This clonotype was detected many times. The rearrangement uses TRBV7-9 and TRBJ1-2, with 7 bases fitting TRBD1. Germline lookup yields CDR1 SEHNR and CDR2 FQNEAQ (reference sequence). V gave up 1 base and J gave up 8 bases; unmatched junction bases: 25. The CDR3 spans 20 residues. Written as DNA, the CDR3 is TGTGCCAGCAGCTTAGTACTACCCATATCGAACAGGGGAGGGATGAGGGGCTACACCTTC. It encodes CASSLVLPISNRGGMRGYTF.

The rearrangement links TRBV9 to TRBJ2-3; 8 nucleotides line up with TRBD2. Germline lookup yields CDR1 SGDLS and CDR2 YYNGEE. This CDR3 region has 15 residues. The V and J ends lost 3 bases and 0 bases, in that order; junction bases with no gene match: 3. The CDR3 DNA sequence: TGTGCCAGCAGCGCGCGGGGGGTCAGCACAGATACGCAGTATTTT. This translates into CASSARGVSTDTQYF. The variable domain in full, completed from reference TRBV9 and TRBJ2-3, reads DSGVTQTPKHLITATGQRVTLRCSPRSGDLSVYWYQQSLDQGLQFLIQYYNGEERAKGNILERFSAQQFPDLHSELNLSSLELGDSALYFCASSARGVSTDTQYFGPGTRLTVL.

The rearrangement uses TRBV20-1 and TRBJ1-4, with D hard to call. Per germline, CDR1 DFQATT and CDR2 SNEGSKA (reference sequence). The CDR3 is made up of 10 amino acids. The V gene lost 6 bases and the J gene lost 8 bases, with 7 bases spanning the gap. The CDR3 is CSAHLEKLFF. The CDR3, as DNA: TGCAGTGCCCATCTAGAAAAACTGTTTTTT.

This clonotype was recorded many times. CDR3 protein: CASSWLDSLTDTQYF. Written as DNA, the CDR3 is TGCGCCAGCAGCTGGTTGGACTCGCTCACAGATACGCAGTATTTT. The genes are TRBV5-1 and TRBJ2-3, with TRBD2 as a possible D gene (5 bases). In germline, CDR1 is SGHRS, CDR2 YFSETQ. This CDR3 is built from 15 residues. Trimming pared 3 bases from V and 2 bases from J, leaving 13 bases between.

This clonotype came up a few times. The chain recombines TRBV2 with TRBJ2-1, with 11 bases lining up with TRBD2. The CDR3 extends over 15 amino acids. The germline CDR1 and CDR2 sequences are SNHLY and FYNNEI. The ends lost 6 bases at V and 7 bases at J; junction bases unmatched: 8. The chain's CDR3 is CASRAAASGRNEQFF. In DNA, the CDR3 is TGTGCCAGCAGGGCCGCGGCTAGCGGGAGGAATGAGCAGTTCTTC.

This chain connects TRBV4-3 to TRBJ2-4; 11 bases agree with TRBD1. CDR1 and CDR2 (germline): LGHNA, YSLEER. The CDR3 covers 15 residues. After removal of 5 bases from V and 6 bases from J, the junction contained 6 bases not matched to a gene. CDR3 protein: CASSDGTGGRNIQYF. CDR3 nucleotides: TGCGCCAGCAGCGACGGGACAGGGGGTCGAAACATTCAGTACTTC.

The rearrangement uses TRBV28 and TRBJ2-4; D may be TRBD1 (5 bases). This CDR3 is 14 amino acids long. In germline, CDR1 is MDHEN, CDR2 SYDVKM. V lost 7 bases, J lost 8 bases, and 18 bases lay in between. CDR3 residues: CASTLQGLSYIQYF. The DNA for the CDR3 is TGTGCCAGCACCCTGCAGGGTTTATCGTACATTCAGTACTTC.

As regards this clonotype: One end of the junction is discordant with germline, which a read error may explain. The rearrangement links TRBV5-1 to TRBJ2-2; 7 bases align to TRBD1. This CDR3 is 16 amino acids long. The germline gives CDR1 SGHRS, CDR2 YFSETQ. The CDR3 reads CASSPLRDSVTGKLFF. The DNA of the CDR3 is TGCGCCAGCAGCCCACTTCGGGACAGTGTTACCGGGAAGCTGTTTTTT.

As concerns this clonotype: A much larger clone lies a single base off, so this may be a read error. The gene calls are TRBV20-1 and TRBJ1-6; 7 bases agree with TRBD1. This CDR3 spans 13 amino acids. The germline gives CDR1 DFQATT, CDR2 SNEGSKA (reference sequence). The CDR3 coding sequence is TGCAGGGGAAAAGGGGGCGCGGAATCACCCCCCCACTTT. It is translated as CRGKGGAESPPHF.

This clonotype was detected a few times. This rearrangement joins TRBV18 to TRBJ2-7; TRBD2 aligns across 9 bases. The germline V gene has CDR1 KGHSH and CDR2 LQKENI. The V gene end was trimmed by 2 bases and the J gene end by 7 bases; junction bases not matched to a gene: 6. The CDR3 totals 14 residues. The CDR3 protein is CASSPGTSLGEQYF. The CDR3 DNA is TGTGCCAGCTCACCAGGGACTAGCCTTGGTGAGCAGTACTTC. Combining the CDR3 with reference TRBV18 and TRBJ2-7 gives the whole variable domain NAGVMQNPRHLVRRRGQEARLRCSPMKGHSHVYWYRQLPEEGLKFMVYLQKENIIDESGMPKERFSAEFPKEGPSILRIQQVVRGDSAAYFCASSPGTSLGEQYFGPGTRLTVT.

In this sample, this clonotype turned up many times. The chain has TRBV6-6 and TRBJ2-7; D gene uncertain. V lost 5 bases to trimming and J lost 0 bases, with 8 bases between them. CDR3 length: 13 residues. Germline V gene sequence: CDR1 MNHNY, CDR2 SVGAGI (reference sequence). CDR3 region: CASSPSPSYEQYF. CDR3 nucleotide sequence: TGTGCCAGCAGTCCAAGCCCCTCCTACGAGCAGTACTTC.

Remarks on this clonotype: This may be a read error: a much more frequent sequence differs by one nucleotide. This rearrangement joins TRBV7-2 to TRBJ2-4; 11 nucleotides agree with TRBD2. The germline V gene encodes CDR1 SGHTA and CDR2 FQGNSA. CDR3 size: 14 residues. V dropped 3 bases and J dropped 10; count of bases not matched to a gene: 5. The chain's CDR3 is CASSFLAGGKIQYF. The CDR3, as DNA: TGTGCCAGCAGCTTCCTAGCGGGGGGAAAGATTCAGTACTTC.

In the case of this clonotype: A clone one base away is much larger, so this may be a read error. The chain employs TRBV27 and TRBJ2-1; tentative D call: TRBD1 (6 bases). The CDR3 spans 19 residues. Germline lookup yields CDR1 MNHEY and CDR2 SMNVEV (reference sequence). CDR3 protein: CSSSPSRPEVKGENNEQFF. CDR3 DNA: TGTTCCAGCAGTCCCAGCCGCCCTGAGGTGAAGGGGGAGAACAATGAGCAGTTCTTC.

V and J are TRBV3-1 and TRBJ2-7; a weak D match, TRBD1 (5 bases). The germline gives CDR1 LGHDT, CDR2 YNNKEL (reference sequence). The V end lost 4 bases, the J end lost 7 bases, and 14 bases lay between the germline ends. The CDR3 spans 13 residues. CDR3: CASSPSAGQEQYF. The CDR3 coding sequence is TGTGCCAGCAGCCCGTCGGCAGGGCAGGAGCAGTACTTC.

This clonotype was recorded a few times. The rearrangement links TRBV29-1 to TRBJ1-3; weak D call: TRBD1 (5 bases). V was pared by 6 bases and J by 4 bases, with 16 bases between. The germline V gene encodes CDR1 SQVTM and CDR2 ANQGSEA. There are 14 residues in the CDR3. The CDR3 sequence: CSVARGSSGNTIYF. DNA for the CDR3: TGCAGCGTGGCGCGGGGCTCATCAGGAAACACCATATATTTT.

In its sample, this clonotype was seen many times. The chain employs TRBV28 and TRBJ2-7; D is unclear. V was clipped by 3 bases and J by 7 bases, with 13 bases between them. The CDR3 totals 13 residues. In germline, CDR1 is MDHEN, CDR2 SYDVKM. CDR3 sequence (DNA): TGTGCCAGCAGTTTCCCGCCCACCCGGGAGCAGTACTTC. Translated: CASSFPPTREQYF. Together with reference TRBV28 and TRBJ2-7, the CDR3 gives the full variable domain: DVKVTQSSRYLVKRTGEKVFLECVQDMDHENMFWYRQDPGLGLRLIYFSYDVKMKEKGDIPEGYSVSREKKERFSLILESASTNQTSMYLCASSFPPTREQYFGPGTRLTVT.